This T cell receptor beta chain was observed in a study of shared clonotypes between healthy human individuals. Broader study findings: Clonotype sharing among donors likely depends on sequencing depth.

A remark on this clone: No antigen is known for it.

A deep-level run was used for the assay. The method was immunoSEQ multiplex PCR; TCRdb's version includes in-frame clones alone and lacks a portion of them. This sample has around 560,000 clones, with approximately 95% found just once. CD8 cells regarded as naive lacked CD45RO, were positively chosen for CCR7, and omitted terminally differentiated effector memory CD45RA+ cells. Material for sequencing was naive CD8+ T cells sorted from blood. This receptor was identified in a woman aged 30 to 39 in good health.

As DNA, the CDR3 is TGTGCCACCGGCCAGGATATGGGCAATCAGCCCCAGCATTTT. Protein product: CATGQDMGNQPQHF. The chain uses TRBV19 and TRBJ1-5; D is unresolved. The CDR3 has 14 amino acids. V was cut by 10 bases and J by 2 bases, with 15 bases left in between. Per the germline V gene, CDR1 is LNHDA and CDR2 is SQIVND (reference sequence).